This record concerns one TCR beta chain sequence. Antigen unknown. Each CDR3 protein gets one entry after TCRdb re-called the RACE reads with MiXCR. Of 50,000 to 65,000 distinct CDR3 sequences listed, around 6.6% were seen once; the top ten hold approximately 1.6%. This entry comes from a study of human T cells and chemical hapten exposure. Study-wide results and limits: PT1 expanded TCR numbers rose with patch test score.

The CDR3 runs to 15 residues. The junction had 9 bases not matched to a gene; V was cut back by 4 bases and J by 5 bases. Germline CDR1 and CDR2: MNHEY and SVGAGI. Time point: pre-sensitization, week 0. Specified treatment: therapeutic diphenylcyclopropenone sensitization with weekly scalp DPC. Blood collection happened ahead of applying each patch test. Someone pulled total RNA out of unfractionated whole blood. The TCR comes from a woman aged 25 to 39 with alopecia areata. Some clones in this sample may be carry-over from other donors' samples. The sequenced sample was whole blood, obtained in connection with sensitization to the hapten diphenylcyclopropenone (DPC). The genes are TRBV6-5 and TRBJ1-2, with TRBD1 identical over 8 bases. CDR3: CASSLRGTGAYGYTF. For the CDR3, the DNA is TGTGCCAGCAGTTTAAGAGGGACAGGAGCTTATGGCTACACCTTC.